This T cell receptor (beta chain) comes out of a study of T cells in Graves' hyperthyroidism and ophthalmopathy. The investigators amplified TCR beta CDR3 regions from RNA transcripts. Using the HTBI primer set, a first-round RT-PCR was run on the TCR CDR3. TCRdb re-called the multiplex PCR reads with MiXCR, one entry per CDR3 protein. This sample has more than 600,000 distinct CDR3 sequences, with less than 20% found just once. The CDR3 runs to 14 residues. Germline V gene data show CDR1 as MDHEN and CDR2 as SYDVKM. Stability of Graves' hyperthyroidism was defined as absent ophthalmopathy progression within 18 months. Many counts were recorded for this clonotype. At one end, the junction sequence differs from germline, possibly due to a read error.

This clonotype was obtained from a man aged 18 to 29 with Graves' hyperthyroidism. The chain employs TRBV28 and TRBJ2-5; 7 bases match TRBD1. The sequencing sample was made of blood. This CDR3 is CASKGVGGGETQHF. The CDR3 DNA reads TGTGCCAGCAAAGGCGTAGGGGGCGGTGAGACCCAGCACTTC.